This passage covers 12 T cell receptor beta chains from one sample sequenced in a study of spatial heterogeneity in lung cancer. Time point described: blood at routine non-recurrence follow-up after resection. Using its own MiXCR run on the 5' RACE reads, TCRdb lists one record per CDR3 protein. The sample contains roughly 70,000 distinct CDR3 sequences, 7.5% to 10% of which appear only once. The sample in question was PBMCs, obtained at follow-up. The source is a female donor with early-stage non-small cell lung cancer.

This clonotype was seen at least ten times. V usage is TRBV7-8 and J usage is TRBJ2-2, with a weak D call TRBD2 (5 bases). CDR1 is SGHVS, CDR2 FQNEAQ, per germline. CDR3 size: 15 residues. V dropped 2 bases and J dropped 2 bases, with 9 bases sitting between them. This CDR3 is CASSLYSGNTGELFF. CDR3 nucleotide sequence: TGTGCCAGCAGCTTATACTCGGGAAACACCGGGGAGCTGTTTTTT.

The table lists this clonotype with many counts. V is TRBV2 and J is TRBJ1-5, with TRBD1 matching over 9 bases. The CDR3 is 15 residues long. CDR1 and CDR2 from the germline V gene are SNHLY and FYNNEI. V shed 7 bases, J shed 6 bases, and the junction held 10 bases outside the gene matches. CDR3 amino acids: CASTDGYRGRQPQHF. CDR3 DNA sequence: TGTGCCAGCACCGACGGGTACAGGGGGCGTCAGCCCCAGCATTTT.

This chain uses TRBV5-1 with TRBJ1-1; 7 nucleotides align to TRBD1. The CDR3 extends over 15 amino acids. Trimming at V came to 1 base and at J to 4 bases, leaving 7 bases not matched to a gene. CDR1 is SGHRS and CDR2 is YFSETQ in the germline V gene. The CDR3 spells CASSLTGESVTEAFF. The CDR3 DNA reads TGCGCCAGCAGCTTGACAGGGGAGTCGGTCACTGAAGCTTTCTTT.

This rearrangement joins TRBV9 to TRBJ1-1; no reliable D call. The V and J ends lost 4 bases and 3 bases respectively, with 10 bases between them. Germline-derived CDR1 and CDR2 are SGDLS and YYNGEE. The CDR3 is 13 amino acids. The CDR3 DNA reads as TGTGCCAGCAGCTCAATGCTCGACACTGAAGCTTTCTTT. Amino acids: CASSSMLDTEAFF.

The CDR3 bases are TGTGCCAGCAGAACTAGCGGTTCCTACAATGAGCAGTTCTTC. As protein: CASRTSGSYNEQFF. The chain employs TRBV2 and TRBJ2-1; 8 bases are a match to TRBD2. The CDR3 is made up of 14 amino acids. The V gene's germline CDR1 is SNHLY and CDR2 FYNNEI. The ends lost 6 bases at V and 1 base at J; junction bases unmatched: 2. The variable domain in full, completed from reference TRBV2 and TRBJ2-1, reads EPEVTQTPSHQVTQMGQEVILRCVPISNHLYFYWYRQILGQKVEFLVSFYNNEISEKSEIFDDQFSVERPDGSNFTLKIRSTKLEDSAMYFCASRTSGSYNEQFFGPGTRLTVL.

This clonotype was counted at least ten times. V gene TRBV28 combines with J gene TRBJ1-2, with unresolved D. Germline CDR1 is MDHEN and CDR2 is SYDVKM. The CDR3 sequence is 12 residues long. As DNA, the CDR3 is TGTGCGATCAAACCGGGCGGGGATGGCTACACCTTC. It yields the protein CAIKPGGDGYTF.

The chain recombines TRBV12-3 or TRBV12-4 with TRBJ2-1, with D uncertain. Trimming pared 4 bases from V and 8 bases from J, leaving 12 bases between. This CDR3 region has 13 residues. CDR3 sequence reads: CASSYWERDEQFF. In DNA form, the CDR3 reads TGTGCCAGCAGTTACTGGGAACGCGATGAGCAGTTCTTC.

This clonotype was picked up many times. The V gene is TRBV5-1, the J gene TRBJ2-7; TRBD1 agrees at 9 bases. Trimming took 0 bases from V and 5 from J; bases not matched to a gene: 6. CDR3 length equals 15 residues. Looked up from germline, CDR1 is SGHRS and CDR2 is YFSETQ. The CDR3 here is CASSLARTGVNEQYF. CDR3 sequence (DNA): TGCGCCAGCAGCTTGGCCCGGACAGGGGTGAACGAGCAGTACTTC. The full variable domain, its missing parts supplied by reference TRBV5-1 and TRBJ2-7, is KAGVTQTPRYLIKTRGQQVTLSCSPISGHRSVSWYQQTPGQGLQFLFEYFSETQRNKGNFPGRFSGRQFSNSRSEMNVSTLELGDSALYLCASSLARTGVNEQYFGPGTRLTVT.

Within the sample, this clonotype is medium-sized. At one end the junction does not follow the germline gene, possibly because of a read error. The chain employs TRBV7-7 and TRBJ1-1; D remains unclear. This CDR3 region has 16 residues. Germline CDR1 SSHAT, CDR2 FNYEAQ (reference sequence). The CDR3 sequence: CASSPFPKGRDTEAFF. CDR3 coding DNA: TGTGCTAGCAGCCCATTCCCGAAAGGTCGGGACACTGAAGCTTTCTTT.

J is TRBJ2-1 and V is TRBV7-9; no firm D call. This CDR3 has 15 amino acids. V was clipped by 1 base and J by 6 bases, with 13 bases between them. Germline V gene data show CDR1 as SEHNR and CDR2 as FQNEAQ (reference sequence). The CDR3 reads CASSLGNPRSNEQFF. The CDR3 DNA reads as TGTGCCAGCAGCTTAGGTAACCCCCGCTCCAATGAGCAGTTCTTC.

This clonotype has a count of ten or more. The chain is built from TRBV5-1 and TRBJ2-7; 10 bases are a match to TRBD2. V shed 2 bases, J shed 1 base, and the junction held 6 bases outside the gene matches. Germline lookup yields CDR1 SGHRS and CDR2 YFSETQ. CDR3 length: 16 amino acids. In DNA, the CDR3 is TGCGCCAGCAGCTTCGCCGGGACTAGCGTGTCCTACGAGCAGTACTTC. As protein: CASSFAGTSVSYEQYF.

This clonotype was detected ten times or more. The genes are TRBV5-4 and TRBJ2-5, with D unresolved. Germline V gene sequence: CDR1 SGHNT, CDR2 YYREEE (reference sequence). The V and J ends lost 0 bases and 2 bases respectively, with 8 bases between them. This CDR3 has 14 residues. CDR3 nucleotides: TGTGCCAGCAGCTTGGCAACAGAGCAAGAGACCCAGTACTTC. Protein product: CASSLATEQETQYF. Looking up the rest from reference TRBV5-4 and TRBJ2-5 gives the full variable domain: ETGVTQSPTHLIKTRGQQVTLRCSSQSGHNTVSWYQQALGQGPQFIFQYYREEENGRGNFPPRFSGLQFPNYSSELNVNALELDDSALYLCASSLATEQETQYFGPGTRLLVL.